A single sample gave rise to the 4 T cell receptor beta chains below, sequenced in a study of identifying expanded T cells in peripheral blood. TCRdb's table, derived via immunoSEQ multiplex PCR, lists solely in-frame clones and lacks some. The repertoire holds roughly 130,000 clones, with 86% as singletons. The sequenced sample was blood. These TCRs come from a person aged 18 to 75 in good health.

The J gene is TRBJ1-2, the V gene TRBV28; D is possibly TRBD1 (5 bases). This CDR3 contains 15 residues. Germline CDR1 MDHEN, CDR2 SYDVKM. With 3 bases removed from V and 4 bases from J, the gap between germline ends came to 15 bases. DNA of the CDR3: TGTGCCAGCAGTTTGGGGCAGGGCCTCGGCTATGGCTACACCTTC. It is translated as CASSLGQGLGYGYTF.

This clone was counted between two and nine times. This chain uses TRBV18 with TRBJ2-5; D not certain. Germline values: CDR1 KGHSH, CDR2 LQKENI. CDR3 size: 12 residues. V shed 0 bases and J shed 3 bases, with 2 bases lying between them. The CDR3 sequence is CASSPPEETQYF. The CDR3 region has the DNA TGTGCCAGCTCACCACCGGAAGAGACCCAGTACTTC.

This rearrangement joins TRBV15 to TRBJ2-2; D tentatively reads TRBD1 or TRBD2 (5 bases each). The CDR3 runs 16 residues. Germline V gene data show CDR1 as LNHNV and CDR2 as YYDKDF (reference sequence). V shed 3 bases and J shed 6 bases, with 17 bases lying between them. The CDR3 DNA is TGTGCCACCAGCAGGGGGAGCCAGGGTTTGTCCGGGGAGCTGTTTTTT. This translates into CATSRGSQGLSGELFF.

This clone came up once. J is TRBJ1-3 and V is TRBV28; 8 bases line up with TRBD1. V dropped 6 bases and J dropped 5; count of bases not matched to a gene: 3. From germline, CDR1 is MDHEN and CDR2 SYDVKM. This CDR3 spans 13 amino acids. CDR3 sequence: CASSTGGRNTIYF. The CDR3, as DNA: TGTGCCAGCAGCACAGGGGGACGAAACACCATATATTTT.